A single sample is the source of the 9 T cell receptor beta chains below, sequenced in a study of blood T cell repertoires in COVID-19. TCRdb's copy holds only in-frame clones and misses some; the assay was immunoSEQ multiplex PCR. Altogether 45,000 to 55,000 clones are present, around 73% being singletons, with the ten largest covering roughly 6%. Sequencing input: PBMCs or T cells enriched from blood (not recorded which). These receptors originate from a woman between 45 and 65 years old with acute COVID-19.

The chain joins TRBV3-1 (or the pseudogene TRBV3-2) to TRBJ1-5; possible D gene TRBD1, 5 bases. Trimming removed 1 base at V and 0 bases at J, with 13 bases between. CDR3 length: 17 amino acids. Germline V gene data show CDR1 as LGHDT and CDR2 as YNNKEL (reference sequence). CDR3 residues: CASSQGRQKNSNQPQHF. Written as DNA, the CDR3 is TGTGCCAGCAGCCAAGGTAGACAGAAAAATAGCAATCAGCCCCAGCATTTT.

The chain joins TRBV7-6 to TRBJ2-1; 9 bases agree with TRBD2. Losses at the gene ends were 6 bases for V and 0 bases for J; bases not matched to a gene: 9. The CDR3 is 17 amino acids. From germline, CDR1 is SGHVS and CDR2 FNYEAQ. CDR3 protein: CASSRVFSGGSYNEQFF. The CDR3 DNA follows: TGTGCCAGCAGTCGCGTGTTTAGCGGGGGCTCCTACAATGAGCAGTTCTTC.

The chain has TRBV27 and TRBJ2-2; no definite D call. V lost 4 bases, J lost 5 bases, and 8 bases lay in between. CDR1 and CDR2 (germline): MNHEY, SMNVEV (reference sequence). The CDR3 sequence is 13 residues long. CDR3 in amino acids: CASSWAQTGELFF. The CDR3 DNA reads TGTGCCAGCAGTTGGGCGCAGACCGGGGAGCTGTTTTTT.

This rearrangement joins TRBV11-2 to TRBJ1-1; 7 bases agree with TRBD1. V gave up 7 bases and J gave up 4 bases; unmatched junction bases: 24. From germline, CDR1 is SGHAT and CDR2 FQNNGV. This CDR3 has 19 amino acids. In nucleotides, the CDR3 is TGTGCCAGCACCCGAGGGCGAGACAGGGATAATCCTTTTGGCACTGAAGCTTTCTTT. As protein: CASTRGRDRDNPFGTEAFF.

The V gene is TRBV5-1, the J gene TRBJ2-1; D may be TRBD2 (7 bases). In germline, CDR1 is SGHRS, CDR2 YFSETQ. Trimming cost V 2 bases and J 8 bases, with 17 bases left between them. The CDR3 covers 15 residues. The CDR3: CASSFVGGPGDEQFF. The CDR3 DNA reads as TGCGCCAGCAGCTTTGTGGGGGGGCCGGGCGATGAGCAGTTCTTC.

This rearrangement joins TRBV7-9 to TRBJ2-1, with a weak D call TRBD2 (5 bases). The CDR3 totals 14 residues. Germline V CDR1 and CDR2: SEHNR, FQNEAQ (reference sequence). Trimming cost V 7 bases and J 4 bases, with 14 bases left between them. The CDR3 bases are TGTGCCAGCATGGTCAGCGGAACATACAATGAGCAGTTCTTC. Its translation: CASMVSGTYNEQFF.

The V gene is TRBV7-9, the J gene TRBJ2-7, with 8 bases that match TRBD1. The junction had 6 bases not matched to a gene; V was cut back by 5 bases and J by 3 bases. CDR1 is SEHNR, CDR2 FQNEAQ, per germline (reference sequence). The length of the CDR3 is 14 residues. CDR3 DNA: TGTGCCAGCAGCCCCGGACAGGGATACTACGAGCAGTACTTC. Encoded protein: CASSPGQGYYEQYF.

Here the CDR3 reads CASSLTGGGSPLHF. For the CDR3, the DNA is TGTGCCAGCAGCTTAACAGGGGGCGGTTCACCCCTCCACTTT. The J gene is TRBJ1-6, the V gene TRBV11-2; 9 positions match TRBD1. The CDR3 is made up of 14 amino acids. Germline V gene lookup returns CDR1 SGHAT and CDR2 FQNNGV. After removal of 2 bases from V and 9 bases from J, the junction contained 2 bases not matched to a gene.

V usage is TRBV5-8 and J usage is TRBJ1-5; D perhaps matches TRBD1 (5 bases). Germline lookup yields CDR1 SGHTS and CDR2 YDEGEE. The V and J ends lost 7 bases and 5 bases respectively, with 13 bases between them. The CDR3 has 13 residues. The CDR3 loop is CASRGDLDQPQHF. The CDR3 DNA reads as TGTGCCAGCCGGGGGGACCTAGATCAGCCCCAGCATTTT. The full variable domain, in which reference TRBV5-8 and TRBJ1-5 provide the parts outside the CDR3, is EAGVTQSPTHLIKTRGQQATLRCSPISGHTSVYWYQQALGLGLQFLLWYDEGEERNRGNFPPRFSGRQFPNYSSELNVNALELEDSALYLCASRGDLDQPQHFGDGTRLSIL.